This TCR beta chain was sequenced in a study of blood T cell repertoires in COVID-19. Study information: COVID-19 samples, acute and convalescent, were from the United States, Italy and Spain. T cells, B-cell-depleted T cells, or PBMCs provided the cDNA or gDNA that served as material.

Trimming removed 2 bases from V and 2 bases from J; junction bases left unmatched: 0. The length of the CDR3 is 14 residues. Germline CDR1 WSHSY, CDR2 SAAADI. Participant reports of clinical history set cohort assignment. This clone was picked up one time. Repertoires were generated with immunoSEQ multiplex PCR, while TCRdb's copy carries only in-frame clones and drops some. The data hold approximately 230,000 clones, with around four fifths observed a single time. The genes are TRBV10-2 and TRBJ2-5; 9 bases are shared with TRBD2. The sample comprised PBMCs or T cells enriched from blood (not recorded which). The sequence came from a man between 40 and 49 years old who had recovered from COVID-19. The CDR3 sequence is CASSEAGGQETQYF. The DNA for the CDR3 is TGCGCCAGCAGTGAGGCGGGGGGGCAAGAGACCCAGTACTTC.